This T cell receptor (beta chain) was captured in a study of T cells in Graves' hyperthyroidism and ophthalmopathy (dated by TCRdb to between 2017 and 2020). Background for the entire study: A discovery cohort of about a hundred patients, fewer than 50 with Graves' ophthalmopathy and about 58 with stable Graves' hyperthyroidism, was used to find distinguishing TCR V-J signatures. The paper describes TCR Vbeta CDR3 sequencing of 120 to 150 peripheral blood samples, made up of roughly 45 ophthalmopathy patients, around 78 hyperthyroidism patients and 17 progressor patients. After sampling, hyperthyroidism patients received methimazole starting at 30 mg daily, and ophthalmopathy patients received high-dose intravenous methylprednisolone. An independent validation cohort of fewer than 20 hyperthyroidism patients and 15 or so patients who later progressed to ophthalmopathy tested prospective prediction of ophthalmopathy. Thyroid tissue and blood T-cell repertoires from more than five Graves' hyperthyroidism patients were also compared in the study. The roughly 94 discovery patients were randomly split 7:3 into training and test sets. Broad study findings and their caveats: Blood samples also contained most of the expanded thyroid clonotypes (frequency above 0.001), which suggests that blood repertoires may reflect thyroid immune responses. In validation, the model predicted progression to ophthalmopathy a median of about 6.5 months before onset, with over 60% sensitivity and roughly 73% specificity. No statistical method was used to set the sample size in advance, and investigators knew the group allocation. A 13 V-J signature model separated ophthalmopathy from stable hyperthyroidism, with approximately 87% sensitivity and roughly 82% specificity in cross-validation and 80%/75% in testing.

TCR beta CDR3 regions were amplified from RNA transcripts. The TCR CDR3 was subjected to a first round of RT-PCR using the HTBI primer set and the Qiagen OneStep RT-PCR kit. A second multiplex PCR round built the libraries, followed by size selection and purification. Paired-end sequencing of the libraries was performed with 100 bp reads on an Illumina HiSeq2000. Concerning the study's data processing: Raw data were processed with SOAPnuke, discarding reads with adapters, uncalled bases, mean Phred below 15, or no exact constant-primer or identifier match. High-quality paired reads were merged using COPE v1.2.5, and each unique nucleotide sequence was defined as a clonotype. Clonotypes were aligned to IMGT TRBV, TRBD and TRBJ reference segments using MiTCR v1.1. Analysis was restricted to V-J combinations with a frequency above 0.0001, which covered roughly 99% of repertoires. A TCS score was defined as the ratio of F50 (clonal expansion) to E x V (chaos), with BLOSUM62-based TCRdist applied between CDR3 peptides within each V-J. Welch's t-statistics and random forest reduced roughly 540 V-J features to 13, which were used in a naive Bayes classifier (R e1071). Thyroid-blood repertoire similarity was quantified with the Morisita-Horn index. TCRdb itself trimmed the public reads at Q25 with fastp, ran MiXCR and retained productive beta chains. Each entry merges the rows of one CDR3 protein and shows their most common DNA and genes. The V and J calls and clone size are TCRdb's, not the authors'. The sample table holds approximately 500,000 distinct CDR3 sequences, of which 35% to 55% were seen once. About 7.8% of the sample is held by the ten biggest clonotypes.

Stable Graves' hyperthyroidism was defined as no progression to ophthalmopathy during 18 months of follow-up. Hyperthyroidism patients were newly diagnosed, with disease duration under 2 months, and aged 18 to 65 years. Exclusion was applied to patients with uncontrolled infections, other autoimmune diseases, pregnancy or lactation. Clinical symptoms, serum thyroxine and TRAb, thyroid ultrasound, and orbital computed tomography formed the basis for the diagnoses. Total RNA was extracted using Trizol reagent, and RNA quality was assessed on an Agilent 2100 Bioanalyzer. Of note for this clonotype: Its recognized antigen is unknown. No much larger clone is present one base from it, and per-base qualities are unavailable.

The CDR3 contains 14 residues, cysteine and phenylalanine counted. The kept DNA is CDR3 alone, 42 bases in frame from the first base. The germline V gene (reference sequence) sets CDR1 to DFQATT and CDR2 to SNEGSKA. At the junction V is shortened by 1 base and J by 0 bases; bases outside the gene matches: 3. Sequenced input: peripheral blood or thyroid tissue (not recorded which). The sequence links TRBV20-1 to TRBJ2-7; TRBD2 matches 7 bases in the middle. This receptor was taken from a woman in her late teens or twenties with Graves' hyperthyroidism. The CDR3 amino acid sequence is: CSARGLADSYEQYF. In nucleotide form, the sequence is TGCAGTGCTAGAGGTCTAGCGGACTCCTACGAGCAGTACTTC.